The 27 T cell receptor beta chains presented below share a single source sample, sequenced in a study of blood T cells in healthy people across ages. Then a second PCR, running roughly 7 to 11 cycles, was carried out with a sample-barcoded 5' primer and a J-beta primer mix. From the 5' RACE reads, TCRdb called clonotypes with MiXCR, one entry per CDR3 protein. The repertoire holds under 2,000,000 distinct CDR3 sequences, with 40% to 55% as singletons. Material for sequencing was blood. These receptors came from a middle-aged woman in good health.

Of note for this clonotype: Just one base apart from a much larger clone, this may be a read error. CDR3 in DNA: TGTGCCAGCAGGGGGACTAGCGGGGGGAATGAGCGGTTCTTC. Translating gives CASRGTSGGNERFF. The chain joins TRBV2 to TRBJ2-1, with 15 bases fitting TRBD2. The length of the CDR3 is 14 residues. The germline V gene has CDR1 SNHLY and CDR2 FYNNEI.

The rearrangement joins TRBV11-2 to TRBJ2-5; D not certain. V gave up 5 bases and J gave up 1 base, with 8 bases separating them. The germline V gene has CDR1 SGHAT and CDR2 FQNNGV. CDR3 length: 13 amino acids. The CDR3 DNA is TGTGCCAGCAGCCCCCACCCCCAAGAGACCCAGTACTTC. This codes for CASSPHPQETQYF.

This clonotype was observed at least ten times. V usage is TRBV7-2 and J usage is TRBJ2-1, with a possible D match to TRBD2 (5 bases). From germline, CDR1 is SGHTA and CDR2 FQGNSA. There are 13 residues in the CDR3. The V gene lost 4 bases and the J gene lost 3 bases, with 7 bases spanning the gap. The CDR3 DNA is TGTGCCAGCAGCTCCGGACTCTACAATGAGCAGTTCTTC. It codes for CASSSGLYNEQFF.

V is TRBV20-1 and J is TRBJ1-5; weak D call: TRBD1 (6 bases). With 5 bases removed from V and 3 bases from J, the gap between germline ends came to 20 bases. Per the germline V gene, CDR1 is DFQATT and CDR2 is SNEGSKA (reference sequence). The CDR3 is 16 residues long. The CDR3 DNA is TGCAGTGCTGCCCGCCCCGGGGGCAGAGCCAATCAGCCCCAGCATTTT. Protein product: CSAARPGGRANQPQHF.

This clonotype was observed a few times. The chain couples TRBV15 to TRBJ2-7; no clear D. The CDR3 consists of 14 residues. The V gene's germline CDR1 is LNHNV and CDR2 YYDKDF (reference sequence). V dropped 0 bases and J dropped 3 bases, with 9 bases sitting between them. Here the CDR3 reads CATSRETAHYEQYF. The CDR3 bases are TGTGCCACCAGCAGAGAAACAGCCCACTACGAGCAGTACTTC.

This chain connects TRBV3-1 to TRBJ2-6; 12 bases line up with TRBD2. V trimming: 4 bases; J trimming: 0 bases; junction bases outside the gene matches: 7. This CDR3 comprises 19 residues. The germline V gene encodes CDR1 LGHDT and CDR2 YNNKEL (reference sequence). CDR3 bases: TGTGCCAGCAGCCCGATAGGACTAGCGGGGACCTCTGGGGCCAACGTCCTGACTTTC. This translates into CASSPIGLAGTSGANVLTF.

V usage is TRBV5-1 and J usage is TRBJ1-2; perhaps TRBD1 as D (6 bases). The germline V gene has CDR1 SGHRS and CDR2 YFSETQ. The CDR3 sequence is 14 residues long. Trimming took 4 bases from V and 1 from J, leaving 11 bases between them. The CDR3 DNA reads as TGCGCCAGCAGCATGACAGGTTTTAACTATGGCTACACCTTC. This sequence encodes CASSMTGFNYGYTF. Together with reference TRBV5-1 and TRBJ1-2, the CDR3 gives the full variable domain: KAGVTQTPRYLIKTRGQQVTLSCSPISGHRSVSWYQQTPGQGLQFLFEYFSETQRNKGNFPGRFSGRQFSNSRSEMNVSTLELGDSALYLCASSMTGFNYGYTFGSGTRLTVV.

The table lists this clonotype with a few counts. The V gene is TRBV6-5, the J gene TRBJ1-2, with a weak D call TRBD1 (5 bases). In germline, CDR1 is MNHEY, CDR2 SVGAGI. The CDR3 is 14 residues long. The V end was cut by 2 bases, the J end by 0 bases, with 7 bases between. CDR3 loop: CASSYGTANYGYTF. The CDR3 nucleotides read TGTGCCAGCAGTTACGGGACGGCTAACTATGGCTACACCTTC.

The chain uses TRBV12-3 or TRBV12-4 and TRBJ1-2, with D possibly TRBD1 on 6 matching bases. With 8 bases removed from V and 7 bases from J, the gap between germline ends came to 20 bases. This CDR3 contains 14 residues. The CDR3 is CASVETGSPFGYTF. CDR3 DNA: TGTGCCAGCGTAGAAACAGGGTCCCCGTTTGGCTACACCTTC.

The rearrangement joins TRBV3-1 to TRBJ2-5, with D unresolved. CDR1 and CDR2 from the germline V gene are LGHDT and YNNKEL (reference sequence). V gave up 4 bases and J gave up 5 bases, with 17 bases separating them. CDR3 length: 15 amino acids. CDR3 DNA sequence: TGTGCCAGCAGCCTGAACATGTGGGCATCGGAGACCCAGTACTTC. Translated, it gives CASSLNMWASETQYF.

The CDR3: CASSMGYETQYF. The CDR3 DNA reads TGTGCCAGCTCAATGGGGTATGAGACCCAGTACTTC. This chain links TRBV18 with TRBJ2-5; D gene unclear. The CDR3 runs to 12 residues. From germline, CDR1 is KGHSH and CDR2 LQKENI. Between the trimmed V and J ends, which lost 5 bases and 5 bases, there was a span of 9 bases.

In this sample, this clonotype turned up a few times. CDR3 loop: CASSQRTGRNTDTQYF. CDR3 coding DNA: TGTGCCAGCAGTCAAAGGACAGGGCGAAACACAGATACGCAGTATTTT. This chain links TRBV12-3 or TRBV12-4 with TRBJ2-3, with 8 bases that match TRBD1. J gave up 2 bases and V 5 bases, and 9 bases lay outside the gene matches. The CDR3 sequence is 16 residues long.

This clonotype was counted between two and nine times. This chain uses TRBV4-1 with TRBJ1-2; 8 nucleotides match TRBD1. V trimming: 1 base; J trimming: 2 bases; junction bases outside the gene matches: 3. This CDR3 has 15 amino acids. Germline CDR1 and CDR2: MGHRA and YSYEKL. The CDR3 loop is CASSQVQGENYGYTF. CDR3 in DNA: TGCGCCAGCAGCCAAGTACAGGGGGAAAACTATGGCTACACCTTC.

This rearrangement joins TRBV4-1 to TRBJ2-1, with D possibly being TRBD1 (8 bases). Germline V gene data show CDR1 as MGHRA and CDR2 as YSYEKL. This CDR3 is 15 amino acids long. Trimming removed 8 bases from V and 1 base from J, with 15 bases in between. The CDR3 DNA is TGCGCCAGCCGACAACAGGGGGGGTCCTACAATGAGCAGTTCTTC. Residues: CASRQQGGSYNEQFF.

The chain recombines TRBV2 with TRBJ1-5; D is undetermined. CDR1 and CDR2 (germline): SNHLY, FYNNEI. CDR3 size: 13 residues. V gave up 8 bases and J gave up 5 bases, with 13 bases separating them. CDR3: CASGLGKDQPQHF. As DNA, the CDR3 is TGTGCCAGCGGTCTGGGCAAGGATCAGCCCCAGCATTTT.

The genes are TRBV9 and TRBJ2-3, with D maybe TRBD2 (6 bases). V was trimmed by 2 bases and J by 3 bases, leaving 10 bases between them. The CDR3 sequence is 14 residues long. CDR1 and CDR2 from the germline V gene are SGDLS and YYNGEE. CDR3 loop: CASSVRRGTDTQYF. Here the CDR3 DNA reads TGTGCCAGCAGCGTCCGCCGGGGGACAGATACGCAGTATTTT.

This chain uses TRBV15 with TRBJ1-2; TRBD1 agrees at 9 bases. Germline V gene sequence: CDR1 LNHNV, CDR2 YYDKDF (reference sequence). The CDR3 has 14 residues. J lost 6 bases, V lost 5 bases, and 7 bases had no gene match. The CDR3 nucleotides read TGTGCCACCAGCCGGGACAGGGACCTTGATGGCTACACCTTC. This gives the protein CATSRDRDLDGYTF.

V usage is TRBV29-1 and J usage is TRBJ2-1; TRBD1 matches at 9 bases. Germline-derived CDR1 and CDR2 are SQVTM and ANQGSEA. After removal of 7 bases from V and 4 bases from J, the junction contained 11 bases not matched to a gene. The CDR3 is 15 residues long. The CDR3 is CSAKPGQGNYNEQFF. CDR3 nucleotides: TGCAGCGCCAAACCAGGACAGGGGAATTACAATGAGCAGTTCTTC.

A word on this clonotype: The junction shows a germline mismatch at one end, possibly a read error. The chain joins TRBV20-1 to TRBJ2-7; perhaps TRBD2 as D (5 bases). CDR3 size: 14 residues. The germline V gene encodes CDR1 DFQATT and CDR2 SNEGSKA (reference sequence). Here the CDR3 reads CSASRSGNSYERYF. The CDR3 DNA follows: TGCAGTGCTAGTCGGAGCGGCAACTCCTACGAGCGGTACTTC.

CDR3 region: CASTGGRVSYNEQFF. CDR3 nucleotides: TGTGCCAGCACCGGGGGGAGAGTAAGCTACAATGAGCAGTTCTTC. The chain links TRBV27 to TRBJ2-1, with 7 bases matching TRBD2. Germline CDR1 and CDR2: MNHEY and SMNVEV (reference sequence). With V trimmed by 7 bases and J by 3 bases, 9 bases remained unmatched. The CDR3 is 15 amino acids.

This clonotype was found once. The J gene is TRBJ1-2, the V gene TRBV18; unclear D gene. The CDR3 consists of 15 residues. V lost 5 bases and J 3 bases, leaving 16 bases between the germline ends. Germline-derived CDR1 and CDR2 are KGHSH and LQKENI. The CDR3 loop is CASSFSRELYYGYTF. CDR3 sequence (DNA): TGTGCCAGCTCATTTAGCCGGGAACTCTACTATGGCTACACCTTC.

CDR3 DNA: TGCAGTGCTAGAGAGAGGACTAGCGGCAATGAGCAGTTCTTC. It is translated as CSARERTSGNEQFF. The rearrangement joins TRBV20-1 to TRBJ2-1, with 10 bases matching TRBD2. The CDR3 is made up of 14 amino acids. J was trimmed by 6 bases and V by 0 bases; bases with no gene match: 2. CDR1 and CDR2 from the germline V gene are DFQATT and SNEGSKA (reference sequence).

This clonotype was seen more than once but under ten times. V gene TRBV27 combines with J gene TRBJ2-7, with TRBD1 matching 7 bases. This CDR3 is 13 amino acids long. V dropped 8 bases and J dropped 5; count of bases not matched to a gene: 9. Germline V lookup: CDR1 MNHEY, CDR2 SMNVEV (reference sequence). The CDR3 nucleotides are TGTGCCAGCGGAAGACAGGGACCCCACGAGCAGTACTTC. This encodes CASGRQGPHEQYF.

The rearrangement links TRBV10-3 to TRBJ2-7, with 9 positions matching TRBD2. This CDR3 has 13 residues. Per the germline V gene, CDR1 is ENHRY and CDR2 is SYGVKD. V shed 9 bases and J 7 bases; nucleotides not matched to a gene: 10. In DNA form, the CDR3 reads TGTGCCATGATGGGCGGGGGGGCGCATGAGCAGTACTTC. Translating it yields CAMMGGGAHEQYF.

A single count supports this clonotype. This CDR3 reads CAISESWAGNEQFF. The DNA for the CDR3 is TGTGCCATCAGTGAGTCTTGGGCAGGGAATGAGCAGTTCTTC. The chain uses TRBV10-3 and TRBJ2-1, with D perhaps TRBD1 (5 bases). CDR3 length: 14 residues. V lost 0 bases to trimming and J lost 7 bases, with 10 bases between them. CDR1 ENHRY and CDR2 SYGVKD come from the germline V gene.

The J gene is TRBJ1-2, the V gene TRBV7-9; D unclear. The CDR3 loop spans 12 amino acids. Trimming stripped 1 base from V and 7 bases from J, with 7 bases between. CDR1 SEHNR and CDR2 FQNEAQ come from the germline V gene (reference sequence). In nucleotides, the CDR3 is TGTGCCAGCAGCTTAGATTGGCGTGGCTACACCTTC. Encoded protein: CASSLDWRGYTF.

The rearrangement links TRBV11-2 to TRBJ2-7, with D perhaps TRBD1 (6 bases). The V gene lost 5 bases and the J gene lost 0 bases, with 14 bases spanning the gap. CDR1 SGHAT and CDR2 FQNNGV come from the germline V gene. This CDR3 has 15 residues. The CDR3 region has the DNA TGTGCCAGCAGCCGCGGACAGATGAGCTCCTACGAGCAGTACTTC. Protein: CASSRGQMSSYEQYF.